Shown below are 24 T cell receptor beta chains from a single sample sequenced in a study of cytomegalovirus exposure and HLA in healthy donors. PCR employed 60 Vbeta and 13 Jbeta primers. TCRdb's copy holds only in-frame clones and misses some; the assay was immunoSEQ multiplex PCR. Of roughly 89,000 clones in the sample, more than 75% were seen once. Sequenced sample: PBMCs. Receptors originate from a man younger than 30 in good health and CMV-seronegative.

With respect to this clone: A junction boundary mismatches the germline segment, possibly from a read error. The chain uses TRBV6-5 and TRBJ2-1; 12 bases line up with TRBD2. CDR1 MNHEY and CDR2 SVGAGI come from the germline V gene. This CDR3 region has 14 residues. CDR3 sequence (DNA): TGTGCCAGCAGTTACTCGAAGACTAGCGGGGGCGAACTCTTC. It codes for CASSYSKTSGGELF.

V and J are TRBV6-5 and TRBJ2-7; the match to TRBD1 covers 11 bases. V lost 5 bases, J lost 4 bases, and 7 bases stayed unmatched. The germline gives CDR1 MNHEY, CDR2 SVGAGI. CDR3 size: 15 residues. The DNA for the CDR3 is TGTGCCAGCAGTGGACGGGGGGACAGGGGGTACGAGCAGTACTTC. This sequence encodes CASSGRGDRGYEQYF.

This rearrangement joins TRBV5-4 to TRBJ1-2; 7 nucleotides agree with TRBD1. V shed 2 bases and J 6 bases; nucleotides not matched to a gene: 4. The CDR3 spans 13 residues. Germline V gives CDR1 SGHNT, CDR2 YYREEE (reference sequence). The CDR3 loop is CASSFRQGHGYTF. In nucleotides, the CDR3 is TGTGCCAGCAGCTTTCGACAGGGCCATGGCTACACCTTC.

This clone was seen once. In nucleotides, the CDR3 is TGTGCCATCAATCGGGGACAGGGCAATCAGCCCCAGCATTTT. This codes for CAINRGQGNQPQHF. The chain links TRBV10-3 to TRBJ1-5; 8 bases agree with TRBD1. Germline V lookup: CDR1 ENHRY, CDR2 SYGVKD. The length of the CDR3 is 14 residues. V dropped 7 bases and J dropped 2; count of bases not matched to a gene: 4.

This chain joins TRBV7-2 and TRBJ2-7; no definite D call. CDR3 length: 14 amino acids. Germline V gene sequence: CDR1 SGHTA, CDR2 FQGNSA. V was clipped by 5 bases and J by 0 bases, with 11 bases between them. The CDR3 DNA is TGTGCCAGCAGCCGCGGTCTAGTCTCCTACGAGCAGTACTTC. This encodes CASSRGLVSYEQYF.

The V call is TRBV5-1, the J call TRBJ2-3, with a weak D call TRBD1 (6 bases). Germline CDR1 and CDR2: SGHRS and YFSETQ. V was clipped by 1 base and J by 5 bases, with 8 bases between them. CDR3 length equals 13 residues. CDR3 in DNA: TGCGCCAGCAGCTTGCACAGGGAAGATACGCAGTATTTT. This sequence encodes CASSLHREDTQYF. The whole variable domain, filled in from reference TRBV5-1 and TRBJ2-3, reads KAGVTQTPRYLIKTRGQQVTLSCSPISGHRSVSWYQQTPGQGLQFLFEYFSETQRNKGNFPGRFSGRQFSNSRSEMNVSTLELGDSALYLCASSLHREDTQYFGPGTRLTVL.

V gene TRBV5-1 combines with J gene TRBJ1-4; 7 positions match TRBD1. V dropped 2 bases and J dropped 8; count of bases not matched to a gene: 3. The CDR3 spans 13 residues. Germline assignment: CDR1 SGHRS and CDR2 YFSETQ. CDR3 amino acids: CASSLQGREKLFF. As DNA, the CDR3 is TGCGCCAGCAGCTTACAGGGGCGAGAAAAACTGTTTTTT. Combining the CDR3 with reference TRBV5-1 and TRBJ1-4 gives the whole variable domain KAGVTQTPRYLIKTRGQQVTLSCSPISGHRSVSWYQQTPGQGLQFLFEYFSETQRNKGNFPGRFSGRQFSNSRSEMNVSTLELGDSALYLCASSLQGREKLFFGSGTQLSVL.

The chain has TRBV2 and TRBJ2-7; D not certain. Germline assignment: CDR1 SNHLY and CDR2 FYNNEI. The CDR3 length is 12 residues. V lost 6 bases and J 1 base, leaving 7 bases between the germline ends. CDR3 bases: TGTGCCAGCAGCGAGATGTCCTACGAGCAGTACTTC. Protein product: CASSEMSYEQYF.

This clone was detected a few times. This chain links TRBV10-3 with TRBJ1-6; TRBD1 agrees at 8 bases. The CDR3 contains 15 residues. The V segment lost 2 bases and the J segment 7 bases; nucleotides outside the gene matches: 4. In germline, CDR1 is ENHRY, CDR2 SYGVKD. CDR3 sequence reads: CAISERQGANSPLHF. Written as DNA, the CDR3 is TGTGCCATCAGTGAGCGGCAGGGGGCAAATTCACCCCTCCACTTT.

This clone was detected only a few times. The V call is TRBV4-1, the J call TRBJ2-7; no clear D gene. V was clipped by 0 bases and J by 7 bases, with 7 bases between them. The germline V gene has CDR1 MGHRA and CDR2 YSYEKL. The CDR3 spans 12 residues. The CDR3 loop reads CASSQDLREQYF. DNA of the CDR3: TGCGCCAGCAGCCAAGATCTGAGGGAGCAGTACTTC.

V is TRBV2 and J is TRBJ1-4; D is undetermined. The CDR3 runs 14 residues. V was cut by 7 bases and J by 4 bases, with 13 bases left in between. Germline-derived CDR1 and CDR2 are SNHLY and FYNNEI. The chain's CDR3 is CASNPSGINEKLFF. In DNA, the CDR3 is TGTGCCAGCAACCCATCGGGTATTAATGAAAAACTGTTTTTT.

The chain carries TRBV6-5 and TRBJ2-7; 7 bases map to TRBD1. With V trimmed by 5 bases and J by 4 bases, 11 bases remained unmatched. The CDR3 is 15 residues long. CDR1 MNHEY and CDR2 SVGAGI come from the germline V gene. CDR3 sequence reads: CASSKGDSPLYEQYF. CDR3 DNA sequence: TGTGCCAGCAGTAAGGGGGACAGCCCTCTATACGAGCAGTACTTC.

This clone was counted a few times. The rearrangement links TRBV19 to TRBJ1-4, with 10 nucleotides matching TRBD1. The CDR3 totals 16 residues. J gave up 3 bases and V 7 bases, and 8 bases lay outside the gene matches. Per the germline V gene, CDR1 is LNHDA and CDR2 is SQIVND (reference sequence). Here the CDR3 reads CASIRTGGSPNEKLFF. In DNA, the CDR3 is TGTGCCAGTATCCGGACAGGGGGTTCGCCTAATGAAAAACTGTTTTTT.

The chain recombines TRBV4-1 with TRBJ2-7; 9 bases are shared with TRBD1. The V gene end was trimmed by 2 bases and the J gene end by 2 bases; junction bases not matched to a gene: 1. The CDR3 loop spans 14 amino acids. Germline V CDR1 and CDR2: MGHRA, YSYEKL. The CDR3 reads CASSQRTGAYEQYF. The CDR3, as DNA: TGCGCCAGCAGCCAACGGACAGGGGCCTACGAGCAGTACTTC.

This rearrangement joins TRBV6-6 to TRBJ1-5, with D possibly being TRBD1 (5 bases). From germline, CDR1 is MNHNY and CDR2 SVGAGI (reference sequence). This CDR3 is 14 amino acids long. Trimming pared 8 bases from V and 0 bases from J, leaving 11 bases between. In nucleotides, the CDR3 is TGTGCCAGCGGATTTGACAGTAGCAATCAGCCCCAGCATTTT. It specifies CASGFDSSNQPQHF.

The chain employs TRBV30 and TRBJ1-3, with 10 bases aligning to TRBD1. V trimming: 5 bases; J trimming: 3 bases; junction bases outside the gene matches: 4. Germline values: CDR1 GTSNPN, CDR2 SVGIG (reference sequence). The CDR3 spans 14 residues. The CDR3 spells CAWGTGASGNTIYF. The CDR3 bases are TGTGCCTGGGGGACAGGGGCGAGTGGAAACACCATATATTTT.

The J gene is TRBJ1-2, the V gene TRBV6-1, with D unclear. V shed 4 bases and J shed 0 bases, with 6 bases lying between them. CDR3 length: 13 amino acids. Germline lookup yields CDR1 MNHNS and CDR2 SASEGT. CDR3 nucleotides: TGTGCCAGCAGTGTCGGTCCTAACTATGGCTACACCTTC. It codes for CASSVGPNYGYTF.

The gene calls are TRBV5-8 and TRBJ2-4; D is uncertain. Germline loops: CDR1 SGHTS, CDR2 YDEGEE. The CDR3 extends over 14 amino acids. With 0 bases removed from V and 0 bases from J, the gap between germline ends came to 4 bases. The CDR3 protein is CASSLDTAKNIQYF. DNA of the CDR3: TGTGCCAGCAGCTTGGACACAGCCAAAAACATTCAGTACTTC.

This rearrangement joins TRBV5-4 to TRBJ1-4; possible D gene TRBD1, 5 bases. Trimming stripped 4 bases from V and 7 bases from J, with 14 bases between. Germline values: CDR1 SGHNT, CDR2 YYREEE (reference sequence). This CDR3 is 14 amino acids long. The CDR3 sequence: CASSPSAGGEKLFF. Here the CDR3 DNA reads TGTGCCAGCAGCCCCTCGGCCGGGGGTGAAAAACTGTTTTTT.

The rearrangement uses TRBV9 and TRBJ1-3; 9 bases match TRBD1. Trimming removed 6 bases from V and 4 bases from J; junction bases left unmatched: 5. Looked up from germline, CDR1 is SGDLS and CDR2 is YYNGEE. The CDR3 contains 14 residues. The CDR3 coding sequence is TGTGCCAGCACCAGGACAGGGGAAGGAAACACCATATATTTT. It specifies CASTRTGEGNTIYF.

This clone was detected only a few times. The V gene is TRBV6-4, the J gene TRBJ2-1; 11 nucleotides line up with TRBD2. This CDR3 is built from 15 residues. The V gene's germline CDR1 is MRHNA and CDR2 SNTAGT. With V trimmed by 4 bases and J by 5 bases, 4 bases remained unmatched. CDR3 DNA sequence: TGTGCCAGCAGTGTTAGCGGGGGGGCGAACAATGAGCAGTTCTTC. Encoded protein: CASSVSGGANNEQFF.

The chain couples TRBV6-1 to TRBJ2-7; D unclear. V lost 5 bases to trimming and J lost 3 bases, with 2 bases between them. CDR3 length equals 10 residues. Germline V gene sequence: CDR1 MNHNS, CDR2 SASEGT. CDR3: CASSHYEQYF. CDR3 sequence (DNA): TGTGCCAGCAGTCACTACGAGCAGTACTTC.

The J gene is TRBJ1-2, the V gene TRBV7-2, with D uncertain. Germline CDR1 is SGHTA and CDR2 is FQGNSA. Between the trimmed V and J ends, which lost 0 bases and 0 bases, there was a span of 8 bases. The CDR3 consists of 15 residues. The CDR3 region is CASSLARLANYGYTF. As DNA, the CDR3 is TGTGCCAGCAGCTTAGCGCGATTAGCTAACTATGGCTACACCTTC.

This clone was seen a few times. The chain couples TRBV5-1 to TRBJ2-1, with TRBD2 matching over 9 bases. Trimming cost V 8 bases and J 3 bases; bases outside gene matches: 9. Germline CDR1 reads SGHRS; CDR2 reads YFSETQ. This CDR3 has 15 amino acids. CDR3 region: CASGGGAGFYNEQFF. CDR3 sequence (DNA): TGCGCCAGTGGCGGGGGGGCGGGGTTCTACAATGAGCAGTTCTTC.